A single sample is the source of the 24 T cell receptor beta chains below, sequenced in a study of radiation and T cells in renal cell carcinoma. The repertoire was sequenced with immunoSEQ multiplex PCR; TCRdb's copy has only in-frame clones and lacks some. This repertoire shows approximately 170,000 clones, about 87% found once; its top ten account for 10% to 12%. As to time point: blood 4 weeks post-SBRT, at nephrectomy. The sample's treatment: 15 Gy SBRT to primary tumor, nephrectomy 4 weeks later. The material sequenced was blood, taken from a patient whose treatment included radiotherapy and nephrectomy. These receptors originate from a woman in her forties or fifties with renal cell carcinoma.

The chain carries TRBV6-5 and TRBJ1-1; a possible D gene is TRBD1 (5 bases). Deletions cut 8 bases from V and 2 bases from J, with 12 bases between. This CDR3 has 13 residues. Germline CDR1 reads MNHEY; CDR2 reads SVGAGI. The CDR3 coding sequence is TGTGCCAGCTCGAGACAGCTTAACACTGAAGCTTTCTTT. Its protein is CASSRQLNTEAFF.

The chain links TRBV2 to TRBJ1-5; D possibly corresponds to TRBD1 (6 bases). This CDR3 spans 16 amino acids. Germline V gene lookup returns CDR1 SNHLY and CDR2 FYNNEI. V shed 0 bases and J shed 4 bases, with 13 bases lying between them. For the CDR3, the DNA is TGTGCCAGCAGTGAAGCGGGGGCCGGAGAAAATCAGCCCCAGCATTTT. Its protein is CASSEAGAGENQPQHF.

The count of this clone is one. The rearrangement joins TRBV19 to TRBJ2-1; 15 bases agree with TRBD2. V lost 4 bases to trimming and J lost 9 bases; unmatched junction nucleotides: 16. The V gene's germline CDR1 is LNHDA and CDR2 SQIVND (reference sequence). The CDR3 length is 19 residues. The chain's CDR3 is CASSTGLAGGPGGVGEQFF. Here the CDR3 DNA reads TGTGCCAGTAGTACGGGACTAGCGGGGGGACCCGGCGGGGTTGGTGAGCAGTTCTTC.

This clone was counted once. The chain combines TRBV19 with TRBJ1-1, with 7 bases that match TRBD1. Unmatched junction bases numbered 4, after V lost 5 bases and J lost 1 base. Looked up from germline, CDR1 is LNHDA and CDR2 is SQIVND (reference sequence). The CDR3 runs to 14 residues. The CDR3: CASSLGTANTEAFF. CDR3 coding DNA: TGTGCCAGTAGTCTAGGGACAGCGAACACTGAAGCTTTCTTT.

J is TRBJ1-6 and V is TRBV23-1, with unresolved D. TRBV23-1 is sorted into the ORF group, with uncertain function. The CDR3 is made up of 15 amino acids. The V and J ends lost 8 bases and 7 bases respectively, with 18 bases between them. The CDR3 sequence: CASALVGCWNSPLHF. The CDR3 DNA follows: TGCGCCAGCGCACTCGTGGGCTGTTGGAATTCACCCCTCCACTTT.

The J gene is TRBJ2-7, the V gene TRBV5-1, with 9 nucleotides matching TRBD1. Germline CDR1 is SGHRS and CDR2 is YFSETQ. The trim removed 4 bases at V and 5 bases at J, leaving 7 bases unmatched. CDR3 length: 14 residues. The CDR3, as DNA: TGCGCCAGCAGCCCTGGGACAGGGCTTAACGAGCAGTACTTC. Translation gives CASSPGTGLNEQYF.

This clone was observed a few times. The rearrangement uses TRBV7-3 and TRBJ1-2, with 9 positions matching TRBD1. Trimming took 0 bases from V and 7 from J; bases not matched to a gene: 3. The CDR3 has 14 amino acids. CDR1 and CDR2 (germline): SGHTA, FQGTGA. The CDR3 is CASSLTGQGSGYTF. Here the CDR3 DNA reads TGTGCCAGCAGCTTAACCGGACAGGGGTCTGGCTACACCTTC.

The chain couples TRBV21-1 to TRBJ2-2; the D call TRBD2 from the table was never checked on the DNA. TRBV21-1 is annotated as a pseudogene. There are 16 residues in the CDR3. For the CDR3, the DNA is TGTGCCAGCAGCAAAAGACGCCGGGGGAACACCGGGGAGCTGTTTTTT. It codes for CASSKRRRGNTGELFF.

The CDR3 DNA reads as TGTGCCAGCACCCTTTCTGGGGGGTCGGATTCACCCCTCCACTTT. Protein: CASTLSGGSDSPLHF. V gene TRBV6-1 combines with J gene TRBJ1-6, with a tentative D call TRBD1 (5 bases). Trimming took 7 bases from V and 8 from J, leaving 18 bases between them. CDR1 and CDR2 from the germline V gene are MNHNS and SASEGT. The CDR3 runs 15 residues.

This chain uses TRBV9 with TRBJ1-4; 7 nucleotides agree with TRBD1. The V gene end was trimmed by 3 bases and the J gene end by 6 bases; junction bases not matched to a gene: 11. Germline V gives CDR1 SGDLS, CDR2 YYNGEE. The CDR3 has 16 amino acids. CDR3 nucleotides: TGTGCCAGCAGCGCTTCCGTCGGACAGGTCTATGAAAAACTGTTTTTT. The encoded protein is CASSASVGQVYEKLFF.

The chain is built from TRBV5-1 and TRBJ1-4; D is uncertain. The V gene's germline CDR1 is SGHRS and CDR2 YFSETQ. The CDR3 is 13 residues long. Trimming shortened V by 3 bases and J by 7 bases, and 10 bases separated the two germline ends. The CDR3 DNA follows: TGCGCCAGCAGCTGGATGGGGTCTGAAAAACTGTTTTTT. Its protein product is CASSWMGSEKLFF.

The rearrangement links TRBV15 to TRBJ2-6, with 10 bases matching TRBD1. The germline V gene encodes CDR1 LNHNV and CDR2 YYDKDF (reference sequence). The CDR3 length is 19 residues. With V trimmed by 5 bases and J by 0 bases, 10 bases remained unmatched. As DNA, the CDR3 is TGTGCCACCAGCCCCCGACAGGGGGCATTAGGCTCTGGGGCCAACGTCCTGACTTTC. Its translation is CATSPRQGALGSGANVLTF.

Concerning this clone: The same CDR3 also results from other DNA sequences found in this sample. The V call is TRBV7-2, the J call TRBJ2-5; 14 nucleotides match TRBD2. This CDR3 region has 16 residues. Germline CDR1 is SGHTA and CDR2 is FQGNSA. V trimming: 5 bases; J trimming: 1 base; junction bases outside the gene matches: 3. The CDR3 nucleotides read TGTGCCAGCAGCGTTGGGACTAGCGGGGGCCAAGAGACCCAGTACTTC. It yields the protein CASSVGTSGGQETQYF.

J is TRBJ2-2 and V is TRBV19; D possibly matches TRBD1 or TRBD2 (5 bases each). The CDR3 sequence is 15 residues long. Germline V CDR1 and CDR2: LNHDA, SQIVND (reference sequence). The ends were cut back, 3 bases at V and 8 bases at J, with 16 bases in the middle. This CDR3 reads CASSMGRARAGELFF. In DNA, the CDR3 is TGTGCCAGTAGTATGGGCAGGGCGAGGGCGGGGGAGCTGTTTTTT.

The chain recombines TRBV6-5 with TRBJ1-1; D gene ambiguous. This CDR3 has 16 residues. From germline, CDR1 is MNHEY and CDR2 SVGAGI. Deletions cut 0 bases from V and 2 bases from J, with 13 bases between. CDR3 in DNA: TGTGCCAGCAGTTACTCTAGAATAGGTACTAACACTGAAGCTTTCTTT. Translation gives CASSYSRIGTNTEAFF.

The chain uses TRBV7-9 and TRBJ1-5; 7 nucleotides match TRBD1. Germline V gene data show CDR1 as SEHNR and CDR2 as FQNEAQ (reference sequence). J gave up 1 base and V 1 base, and 10 bases lay outside the gene matches. CDR3 length: 18 residues. DNA of the CDR3: TGTGCCAGCAGCTTAGTAGGGGCAGGGGACAGAAGCAATCAGCCCCAGCATTTT. Encoded protein: CASSLVGAGDRSNQPQHF.

The chain links TRBV7-2 to TRBJ2-1; D not certain. The CDR3 is 13 residues long. Germline V lookup: CDR1 SGHTA, CDR2 FQGNSA. The germline V and J ends were trimmed by 1 base and 7 bases, with 8 bases remaining between them. CDR3 amino acids: CASSLGMGNEQFF. CDR3 DNA sequence: TGTGCCAGCAGCTTAGGAATGGGAAATGAGCAGTTCTTC.

This clone turned up a few times. This chain connects TRBV7-2 to TRBJ1-6; D is uncertain. Germline V gives CDR1 SGHTA, CDR2 FQGNSA. This CDR3 region has 13 residues. V lost 5 bases, J lost 7 bases, and 9 bases lay in between. The CDR3, as DNA: TGTGCCAGCAGCGGTGAGGGAAATTCACCCCTCCACTTT. Protein product: CASSGEGNSPLHF.

The chain links TRBV5-1 to TRBJ1-3; weak D call: TRBD1 (5 bases). The CDR3 covers 15 residues. V was clipped by 4 bases and J by 8 bases, with 19 bases between them. Germline V gives CDR1 SGHRS, CDR2 YFSETQ. The CDR3 DNA is TGCGCCAGCAGCCCCTCGTCCCGGGAGGGGCACACCATATATTTT. This sequence encodes CASSPSSREGHTIYF.

The chain is built from TRBV7-9 and TRBJ1-5, with a tentative D call TRBD1 (6 bases). V was clipped by 1 base and J by 3 bases, with 10 bases between them. Germline V lookup: CDR1 SEHNR, CDR2 FQNEAQ (reference sequence). The CDR3 runs to 15 residues. CDR3 in DNA: TGTGCCAGCAGCTTAGTGGGGGCTGCCAATCAGCCCCAGCATTTT. This sequence encodes CASSLVGAANQPQHF.

The chain is built from TRBV4-1 and TRBJ1-6; maybe TRBD1 (5 bases). Between the trimmed V and J ends, which lost 4 bases and 5 bases, there was a span of 18 bases. CDR1 MGHRA and CDR2 YSYEKL come from the germline V gene. The CDR3 is 17 amino acids. CDR3 DNA: TGCGCCAGCAGCCTGTCCGGGGGTGGGTTTGATAATTCACCCCTCCACTTT. Its translation: CASSLSGGGFDNSPLHF.

V and J are TRBV19 and TRBJ2-7; D remains unclear. This CDR3 region has 14 residues. V lost 1 base, J lost 0 bases, and 7 bases lay in between. Per germline, CDR1 LNHDA and CDR2 SQIVND (reference sequence). The CDR3 nucleotides are TGTGCCAGTAGTATAGTCCCTCTCTCCTACGAGCAGTACTTC. Protein sequence: CASSIVPLSYEQYF.

V gene TRBV6-5 combines with J gene TRBJ2-2; TRBD2 agrees at 9 bases. The germline gives CDR1 MNHEY, CDR2 SVGAGI. V lost 4 bases, J lost 8 bases, and 11 bases stayed unmatched. This CDR3 comprises 16 residues. The CDR3 nucleotides are TGTGCCAGCAGTTCCGGGAGCGGGGGGCGACCGGGGGAGCTGTTTTTT. It translates to CASSSGSGGRPGELFF.

This clone has just a few counts. The rearrangement links TRBV11-2 to TRBJ1-5; D gene unclear. There are 14 residues in the CDR3. V gave up 2 bases and J gave up 6 bases, with 11 bases separating them. Germline CDR1 SGHAT, CDR2 FQNNGV. CDR3 protein: CASSLSGYGQPQHF. CDR3 coding DNA: TGTGCCAGCAGCTTATCGGGGTACGGTCAGCCCCAGCATTTT.